A single sample is the source of the 5 T cell receptor beta chains below, sequenced in a study of blood T cell repertoires in COVID-19. The repertoire was sequenced with immunoSEQ multiplex PCR; TCRdb's copy has only in-frame clones and lacks some. Of roughly 260,000 clones listed, 91% are singletons. The specimen sequenced was PBMCs or T cells enriched from blood (not recorded which). These receptors were taken from a human donor in a cohort exposed to, infected with or recovered from COVID-19 (not recorded which). The donor label of this sample is uncertain.

The chain uses TRBV19 and TRBJ1-1; D gene uncertain. Germline CDR1 and CDR2: LNHDA and SQIVND (reference sequence). Trimming removed 6 bases at V and 7 bases at J, with 12 bases between. This CDR3 region has 12 residues. The CDR3: CASRTTTDEAFF. CDR3 in DNA: TGTGCCAGTAGGACGACAACGGATGAAGCTTTCTTT.

This clone occurred once. The genes are TRBV12-3 or TRBV12-4 and TRBJ1-1; tentative D call: TRBD1 (5 bases). Trimming shortened V by 2 bases and J by 3 bases, and 7 bases separated the two germline ends. The CDR3 length is 13 residues. CDR3 nucleotide sequence: TGTGCCAGCAGTTTACTAGGGGACACTGAAGCTTTCTTT. Its protein is CASSLLGDTEAFF.

The chain carries TRBV2 and TRBJ2-2; D is undetermined. CDR3 size: 12 residues. CDR1 is SNHLY, CDR2 FYNNEI, per germline. Trimming removed 3 bases at V and 7 bases at J, with 6 bases between. The CDR3 DNA reads TGTGCCAGCAGTGAGCAGATCGGGGAGCTGTTTTTT. Translation gives CASSEQIGELFF.

This clone came up a few times. The chain carries TRBV5-6 and TRBJ1-2; D uncertain. V was trimmed by 4 bases and J by 12 bases, leaving 16 bases between them. This CDR3 is built from 12 residues. Germline V gene sequence: CDR1 SGHDT, CDR2 YYEEEE. Written as DNA, the CDR3 is TGTGCCAGCAGCCCTGGCGGGCAGCCCGACACCTTC. This sequence encodes CASSPGGQPDTF. Full variable domain (remainder filled in from reference TRBV5-6 and TRBJ1-2): DAGVTQSPTHLIKTRGQQVTLRCSPKSGHDTVSWYQQALGQGPQFIFQYYEEEERQRGNFPDRFSGHQFPNYSSELNVNALLLGDSALYLCASSPGGQPDTFGSGTRLTVV.

This chain links TRBV7-9 with TRBJ2-7, with D possibly TRBD1 on 6 matching bases. Deletions cut 3 bases from V and 3 bases from J, with 12 bases between. The CDR3 sequence is 14 residues long. The V gene's germline CDR1 is SEHNR and CDR2 FQNEAQ (reference sequence). The CDR3 reads CASSLTGNFYEQYF. The CDR3 DNA follows: TGTGCCAGCAGCTTGACAGGAAATTTCTACGAGCAGTACTTC.